The rows below give T cell receptor beta chains drawn from one sample of a study of CD8 T cells in ankylosing spondylitis. TCRdb reprocessed the 5' RACE reads with MiXCR, giving one entry per CDR3 protein. The data contain about 400,000 distinct CDR3 sequences, around 24% of them singletons. Sequences were obtained from blood, either unsorted or a sorted T cell fraction (not recorded which). The receptor source for this set is a male donor with ankylosing spondylitis. Each CDR3 is given with its conserved first and last residue. The D gene is left open where the match is weak. Clone size, where shown, is once, few, many, or a class for clones that have expanded.

J gene | clone size | D gene | V gene | CDR3 DNA | CDR3 protein
TRBJ2-7 | . | . | TRBV9 | TGTGCCAGCAGCTTGGCCGAGACGGGAAACTACGAGCAGTACTTC | CASSLAETGNYEQYF
TRBJ2-3 | . | . | TRBV30 | TGTGCCTGGAGTACAGGACCGCGGGTTGCAGATACGCAGTATTTT | CAWSTGPRVADTQYF
TRBJ2-2 | . | . | TRBV6-2/TRBV6-3 | TGTGCCAGCAGTAATTACGGCGGAGGGGAGCTGTTTTTT | CASSNYGGGELFF
TRBJ2-3 | . | TRBD2 | TRBV5-1 | TGCGCCAGCAGCACGGGACTAGCGGGAGGAGGGGATACGCAGTATTTT | CASSTGLAGGGDTQYF
TRBJ1-1 | few | TRBD1 | TRBV12-3/TRBV12-4 | TGTGCCAGCAGTTTAAACAGGGGGCCGAATACTGAAGCTTTCTTT | CASSLNRGPNTEAFF
TRBJ2-2 | few | . | TRBV29-1 | TGCAGCGCATTGCGGGGCCCCGGGGAGCTGTTTTTT | CSALRGPGELFF
TRBJ2-3 | . | . | TRBV28 | TGTGCCAGCAATTACGGGTATACGCAGTATTTT | CASNYGYTQYF
TRBJ1-4 | . | TRBD1 | TRBV27 | TGTGCCAGCAGTTTGGCCACCGGGACAGGGAATGAAAAACTGTTTTTT | CASSLATGTGNEKLFF
TRBJ1-1 | few | . | TRBV4-2 | TGTGCCAGCAGCCAAGATCTGGCGGAGAGAGACACTGAAGCTTTCTTT | CASSQDLAERDTEAFF
TRBJ1-4 | once | . | TRBV11-2 | TGTGCCAGCAACAGGGCAGGAACCGAAAAACTGTTTTTT | CASNRAGTEKLFF
TRBJ2-2 | . | . | TRBV4-1 | TGCGCCAGCAGCCGGAGGGACAGATCGAACACCGGGGAGCTGTTTTTT | CASSRRDRSNTGELFF
TRBJ1-5 | few | . | TRBV20-1 | TGCAGTGCTGAGGGCGGGACGAATCAGCCCCAGCATTTT | CSAEGGTNQPQHF
TRBJ1-1 | . | . | TRBV12-3/TRBV12-4 | TGTGCCAGCAGTTTACACCTAGGAAGGATGAACACTGAAGCTTTCTTT | CASSLHLGRMNTEAFF
TRBJ2-5 | . | TRBD1 | TRBV24-1 | TGTGCCACCAGTGACCGTCGGGACAGGAAACAAGAGACCCAGTACTTC | CATSDRRDRKQETQYF
TRBJ1-2 | . | . | TRBV20-1 | TGCAGTGCTAGAAACCTGATAGCTAACTATGGCTACACCTTC | CSARNLIANYGYTF
TRBJ2-2 | few | TRBD2 | TRBV28 | TGTGCCAGCAGTCCTAGCGGGAGAGGCGGGGAGCTGTTTTTT | CASSPSGRGGELFF
TRBJ2-5 | . | TRBD1 | TRBV20-1 | TGCAGTGCCCCGGGACAGCCCATAGAGACCCAGTACTTC | CSAPGQPIETQYF